This T cell receptor (beta chain) is from a study of T-cell memory formation after mild COVID-19. Turning to the study itself: Largely, the TCR clusters proved donor specific. Regarding the study as a whole: Cross-reactive memory apparently joined, as some responding clones appeared in pre-infection memory. Contracting CD4+ clones lay largely in CM and EM, with CD8+ ones residing in EMRA.

Researchers used 5'RACE with constant-segment primers to make TCR alpha and TCR beta cDNA libraries that carry sample barcodes and UMIs. In TCRdb, the 5' RACE reads were re-called with MiXCR into one record per CDR3 protein. The data show about 560,000 distinct CDR3 sequences, about 20% seen once. V lost 6 bases and J 6 bases, leaving 12 bases between the germline ends. The CDR3 loop spans 12 amino acids. This clonotype was observed a few times. Its target is unknown. This chain links TRBV12-3 or TRBV12-4 with TRBJ2-7; D assignment may be TRBD1 or TRBD2 (7 bases each). The source of this sequence is an adult woman who had mild COVID-19 (a few samples of this study predate the infection). Cell type and time point are not known. What was sequenced was PBMCs or a T cell subset sorted from them (not recorded which). The CDR3 region is CASRQGEGEQYF. CDR3 bases: TGTGCCAGCAGGCAGGGGGAGGGCGAGCAGTACTTC.